A single sample is the source of the 23 T cell receptor beta chains below, sequenced in a study of blood T cell repertoires in COVID-19. Here immunoSEQ multiplex PCR was the method, and the copy in TCRdb shows in-frame clones only, minus some. The profile covers over 250,000 clones, with around 89% appearing a single time and under 15% taken by the ten largest. The specimen was peripheral blood. The receptor set was obtained from a woman aged 60-70 years with acute or convalescent COVID-19.

The DNA for the CDR3 is TGTGCCAGCAGCTCCGGGACAGGTTCCTACGAGCAGTACTTC. Protein sequence: CASSSGTGSYEQYF. This chain uses TRBV14 with TRBJ2-7, with 8 bases fitting TRBD1. The ends lost 5 bases at V and 1 base at J; junction bases unmatched: 4. CDR1 SGHDN and CDR2 FVKESK come from the germline V gene. The CDR3 extends over 14 amino acids.

V is TRBV20-1 and J is TRBJ1-4, with D unclear. CDR1 DFQATT and CDR2 SNEGSKA come from the germline V gene (reference sequence). V lost 3 bases, J lost 5 bases, and 10 bases lay in between. The CDR3 covers 13 residues. The CDR3 loop is CSASGRGNEKLFF. The CDR3 bases are TGCAGTGCTAGTGGACGGGGAAATGAAAAACTGTTTTTT.

This clone has only one observation. This chain connects TRBV4-1 to TRBJ2-7; possibly TRBD2 for D (5 bases). The CDR3 is 17 amino acids. The germline V gene encodes CDR1 MGHRA and CDR2 YSYEKL. The V end lost 0 bases, the J end lost 3 bases, and 18 bases lay between the germline ends. CDR3 region: CASSQDARAARLYEQYF. The CDR3 DNA is TGCGCCAGCAGCCAAGATGCTCGAGCGGCGCGCCTCTACGAGCAGTACTTC.

V is TRBV5-4 and J is TRBJ2-1; tentative D call: TRBD2 (5 bases). Trimming took off 5 bases at V and 2 bases at J, with 14 bases between the two ends. The germline gives CDR1 SGHNT, CDR2 YYREEE (reference sequence). The CDR3 runs 15 residues. The CDR3 DNA reads as TGTGCCAGCAGTCCCGACTACCCTCCCTACAATGAGCAGTTCTTC. Protein product: CASSPDYPPYNEQFF.

J is TRBJ2-1 and V is TRBV6-6; no clear D. V was shortened by 5 bases and J by 3 bases, with 5 bases between the two germline ends. CDR3 length: 12 amino acids. Germline-derived CDR1 and CDR2 are MNHNY and SVGAGI (reference sequence). The CDR3 here is CASSDNYNEQFF. CDR3 DNA sequence: TGTGCCAGCAGTGACAACTACAATGAGCAGTTCTTC.

The CDR3 here is CASSVRRGVNTGELFF. The CDR3 DNA is TGTGCCAGCAGTGTTAGGCGAGGAGTGAACACCGGGGAGCTGTTTTTT. The V gene is TRBV25-1, the J gene TRBJ2-2; D is uncertain. Trimming removed 4 bases from V and 1 base from J, with 13 bases in between. CDR1 MGHDK and CDR2 SYGVNS come from the germline V gene. There are 16 residues in the CDR3.

The V call is TRBV30, the J call TRBJ2-3, with TRBD2 matching 9 bases. With V trimmed by 0 bases and J by 5 bases, 3 bases remained unmatched. This CDR3 has 14 amino acids. In germline, CDR1 is GTSNPN, CDR2 SVGIG (reference sequence). For the CDR3, the DNA is TGTGCCTGGAGTGTGGCGGGAGGGATAGATACGCAGTATTTT. Protein product: CAWSVAGGIDTQYF.

The genes are TRBV5-6 and TRBJ2-3; weak D call: TRBD1 (7 bases). The germline gives CDR1 SGHDT, CDR2 YYEEEE. This CDR3 is built from 16 residues. Trimming took off 2 bases at V and 6 bases at J, with 19 bases between the two ends. CDR3 DNA sequence: TGTGCCAGCAGCTTCCAGGTCGTACAGGGGACTGATACGCAGTATTTT. The encoded protein is CASSFQVVQGTDTQYF.

CDR3 protein: CASSEESGDSNYGYTF. In DNA, the CDR3 is TGTGCCAGCAGTGAGGAGAGTGGAGACAGTAACTATGGCTACACCTTC. This chain uses TRBV25-1 with TRBJ1-2, with D possibly TRBD1 on 5 matching bases. Trimming took off 3 bases at V and 1 base at J, with 15 bases between the two ends. The CDR3 is 16 amino acids. Germline loops: CDR1 MGHDK, CDR2 SYGVNS.

The gene calls are TRBV4-2 and TRBJ2-2, with 10 bases fitting TRBD1. Germline V lookup: CDR1 LGHNA, CDR2 YNFKEQ. With 5 bases clipped from V and 2 bases from J, the junction kept 5 bases outside the gene matches. The CDR3 is 16 amino acids. The CDR3 protein is CASSTRDRGNTGELFF. The CDR3 DNA follows: TGTGCCAGCAGCACTCGGGACAGGGGAAACACCGGGGAGCTGTTTTTT.

This rearrangement joins TRBV5-4 to TRBJ2-7; TRBD1 matches at 9 bases. V was clipped by 5 bases and J by 5 bases; unmatched bases: 2. Germline CDR1 reads SGHNT; CDR2 reads YYREEE (reference sequence). The CDR3 has 12 residues. This chain's CDR3 is CASRGQGDEQYF. The CDR3 bases are TGTGCCAGCAGGGGACAGGGCGACGAGCAGTACTTC. Complete variable domain (other parts from reference TRBV5-4 and TRBJ2-7): ETGVTQSPTHLIKTRGQQVTLRCSSQSGHNTVSWYQQALGQGPQFIFQYYREEENGRGNFPPRFSGLQFPNYSSELNVNALELDDSALYLCASRGQGDEQYFGPGTRLTVT.

The V gene is TRBV28, the J gene TRBJ1-5; 9 bases are a match to TRBD1. The CDR3 extends over 16 amino acids. Germline V CDR1 and CDR2: MDHEN, SYDVKM. V lost 4 bases to trimming and J lost 4 bases; unmatched junction nucleotides: 8. CDR3 sequence reads: CASSSHRDRVNQPQHF. CDR3 DNA: TGTGCCAGCAGTTCGCACCGGGACAGGGTTAATCAGCCCCAGCATTTT. Full variable domain (outside the CDR3, taken from reference TRBV28 and TRBJ1-5): DVKVTQSSRYLVKRTGEKVFLECVQDMDHENMFWYRQDPGLGLRLIYFSYDVKMKEKGDIPEGYSVSREKKERFSLILESASTNQTSMYLCASSSHRDRVNQPQHFGDGTRLSIL.

This chain uses TRBV25-1 with TRBJ1-4; D is possibly TRBD1 (5 bases). The CDR3 is 15 residues long. Germline V gives CDR1 MGHDK, CDR2 SYGVNS. V gave up 3 bases and J gave up 8 bases, with 16 bases separating them. CDR3 bases: TGTGCCAGCAGTGATGGGACTTCGCGGGGGGAAAAACTGTTTTTT. Translation: CASSDGTSRGEKLFF.

The rearrangement links TRBV5-6 to TRBJ1-1; no reliable D call. The CDR3 length is 14 residues. Germline V CDR1 and CDR2: SGHDT, YYEEEE. Trimming removed 2 bases at V and 2 bases at J, with 10 bases between. CDR3 in DNA: TGTGCCAGCAGCTTCTCGGGGAAAAACACTGAAGCTTTCTTT. Its protein is CASSFSGKNTEAFF.

J is TRBJ2-7 and V is TRBV27; 7 bases map to TRBD1. CDR1 is MNHEY, CDR2 SMNVEV, per germline (reference sequence). CDR3 length: 13 residues. The trim removed 6 bases at V and 4 bases at J, leaving 6 bases unmatched. CDR3 loop: CASRPDRVYEQYF. CDR3 nucleotide sequence: TGTGCCAGCAGACCCGACAGGGTTTACGAGCAGTACTTC.

This sequence joins TRBV5-1 and TRBJ1-2, with a tentative D call TRBD1 (6 bases). The V and J ends lost 0 bases and 3 bases respectively, with 15 bases between them. The germline CDR1 and CDR2 sequences are SGHRS and YFSETQ. CDR3 length: 16 amino acids. In DNA, the CDR3 is TGCGCCAGCAGCTTGGAGATCCTGACAGGCGACTATGGCTACACCTTC. Protein product: CASSLEILTGDYGYTF.

CDR3 in amino acids: CASSLSRPTQGTIYF. CDR3 in DNA: TGTGCCAGCTCCCTCTCCAGACCGACGCAGGGCACCATATATTTT. The rearrangement links TRBV18 to TRBJ1-3; the D gene is possibly TRBD1 (5 bases). CDR1 is KGHSH and CDR2 is LQKENI in the germline V gene. Trimming took 6 bases from V and 9 from J, leaving 21 bases between them. This CDR3 comprises 15 residues. The whole variable domain, remainder taken from reference TRBV18 and TRBJ1-3, is NAGVMQNPRHLVRRRGQEARLRCSPMKGHSHVYWYRQLPEEGLKFMVYLQKENIIDESGMPKERFSAEFPKEGPSILRIQQVVRGDSAAYFCASSLSRPTQGTIYFGEGSWLTVV.

V usage is TRBV19 and J usage is TRBJ1-2; 12 bases align to TRBD1. Per the germline V gene, CDR1 is LNHDA and CDR2 is SQIVND (reference sequence). With 11 bases clipped from V and 6 bases from J, the junction kept 13 bases outside the gene matches. The CDR3 has 15 residues. The CDR3 sequence is CAARDRGHFLNGYTF. The CDR3 bases are TGTGCCGCCCGGGACAGGGGGCATTTTTTAAATGGCTACACCTTC.

The chain combines TRBV12-3 or TRBV12-4 with TRBJ1-1; unclear D gene. The ends were cut back, 4 bases at V and 6 bases at J, with 9 bases in the middle. The CDR3 length is 12 residues. The CDR3 DNA sequence: TGTGCCAGCAGTTACCGCCAGTCTGAAGCTTTCTTT. This translates into CASSYRQSEAFF.

J is TRBJ2-7 and V is TRBV4-1; weak D call: TRBD1 (7 bases). Per germline, CDR1 MGHRA and CDR2 YSYEKL. The CDR3 totals 14 residues. V shed 2 bases and J shed 6 bases, with 14 bases lying between them. The CDR3 spells CASSQWAGGGEQYF. The CDR3 DNA is TGCGCCAGCAGCCAATGGGCAGGGGGAGGCGAGCAGTACTTC.

The rearrangement links TRBV5-4 to TRBJ2-3, with 9 bases that match TRBD1. The CDR3 length is 14 residues. Germline values: CDR1 SGHNT, CDR2 YYREEE (reference sequence). With V trimmed by 4 bases and J by 3 bases, 3 bases remained unmatched. CDR3 coding DNA: TGTGCCAGCAGCCACGGACAGGGGACAGATACGCAGTATTTT. Residues: CASSHGQGTDTQYF. The full variable domain, its missing parts supplied by reference TRBV5-4 and TRBJ2-3, is ETGVTQSPTHLIKTRGQQVTLRCSSQSGHNTVSWYQQALGQGPQFIFQYYREEENGRGNFPPRFSGLQFPNYSSELNVNALELDDSALYLCASSHGQGTDTQYFGPGTRLTVL.

This rearrangement joins TRBV29-1 to TRBJ2-1; D possibly corresponds to TRBD2 (6 bases). The CDR3 runs to 13 residues. Trimming stripped 5 bases from V and 6 bases from J, with 14 bases between. The germline CDR1 and CDR2 sequences are SQVTM and ANQGSEA. In DNA form, the CDR3 reads TGCAGCGTTAATAGCGGTACTGTCAATGAGCAGTTCTTC. Its translation is CSVNSGTVNEQFF.

The chain couples TRBV6-1 to TRBJ2-7; TRBD1 matches at 9 bases. The CDR3 is made up of 14 amino acids. Germline V gene data show CDR1 as MNHNS and CDR2 as SASEGT. Trimming cost V 2 bases and J 3 bases; bases outside gene matches: 2. The CDR3 DNA reads as TGTGCCAGCAGTGAACTGGACAGGGGCTACGAGCAGTACTTC. This gives the protein CASSELDRGYEQYF.